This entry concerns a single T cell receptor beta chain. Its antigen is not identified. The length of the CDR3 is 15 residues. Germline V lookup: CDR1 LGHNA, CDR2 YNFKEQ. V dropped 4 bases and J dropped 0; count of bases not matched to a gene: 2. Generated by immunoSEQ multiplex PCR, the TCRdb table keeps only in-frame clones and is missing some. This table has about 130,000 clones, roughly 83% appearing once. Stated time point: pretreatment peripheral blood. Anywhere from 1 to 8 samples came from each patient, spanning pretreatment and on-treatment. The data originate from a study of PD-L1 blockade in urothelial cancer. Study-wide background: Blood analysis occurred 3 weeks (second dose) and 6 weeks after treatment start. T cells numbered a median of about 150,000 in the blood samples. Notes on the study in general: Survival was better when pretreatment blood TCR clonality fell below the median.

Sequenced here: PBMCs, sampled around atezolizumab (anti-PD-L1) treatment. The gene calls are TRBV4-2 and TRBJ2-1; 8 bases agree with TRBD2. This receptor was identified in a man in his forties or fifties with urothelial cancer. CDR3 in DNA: TGTGCCAGCAGCCCAGGGACTAGCTCCTACAATGAGCAGTTCTTC. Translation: CASSPGTSSYNEQFF.